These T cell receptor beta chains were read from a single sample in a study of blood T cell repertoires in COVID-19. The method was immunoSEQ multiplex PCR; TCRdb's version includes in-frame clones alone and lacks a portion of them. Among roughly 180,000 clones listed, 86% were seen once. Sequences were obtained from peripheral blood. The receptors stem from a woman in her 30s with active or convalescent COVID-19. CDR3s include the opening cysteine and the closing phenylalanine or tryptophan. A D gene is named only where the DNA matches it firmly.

cdr3_aa: CASSLADRGSEKLFF; d_call: TRBD1; v_call: TRBV13
cdr3_aa: CASSLGLRTVNTEAFF; d_call: -; v_call: TRBV7-2
cdr3_aa: CAISKTGGYEQYF; d_call: -; v_call: TRBV10-3
cdr3_aa: CASSLQGAYTSEQYF; d_call: TRBD1; v_call: TRBV28
cdr3_aa: CASSERTGWKPQHF; d_call: TRBD1; v_call: TRBV6-1
cdr3_aa: CASSSQRAAGSYEQYF; d_call: -; v_call: TRBV7-9
cdr3_aa: CASKAQSGSYYGYTF; d_call: -; v_call: TRBV19
cdr3_aa: CASSIGTSASSYNEQFF; d_call: TRBD2; v_call: TRBV11-3
cdr3_aa: CSASSTGNYNSPLHF; d_call: TRBD1; v_call: TRBV20-1
cdr3_aa: CASSPSLNTEAFF; d_call: -; v_call: TRBV5-1
cdr3_aa: CASSLKQGSGKLFF; d_call: -; v_call: TRBV28
cdr3_aa: CASSFSSRLNTEAFF; d_call: -; v_call: TRBV5-1
cdr3_aa: CASSLDRDTQYF; d_call: -; v_call: TRBV5-1
cdr3_aa: CASSPTDRAGYTF; d_call: TRBD1; v_call: TRBV18
cdr3_aa: CASTPGQGYAAGYTF; d_call: TRBD1; v_call: TRBV2
cdr3_aa: CASSLGGHQPQHF; d_call: -; v_call: TRBV12-3/TRBV12-4
cdr3_aa: CASSPGQLLLGNEKLFF; d_call: TRBD1; v_call: TRBV9
cdr3_aa: CASSNNQRTGDEKLFF; d_call: TRBD1; v_call: TRBV27
cdr3_aa: CASSVPRGHGNTIYF; d_call: TRBD1; v_call: TRBV10-1
cdr3_aa: CASSLGGDTQYF; d_call: TRBD2; v_call: TRBV4-1
cdr3_aa: CASSWRLSNTGELFF; d_call: -; v_call: TRBV5-8
cdr3_aa: CATSAGQSSYNEQFF; d_call: -; v_call: TRBV24-1